These 2 T cell receptor beta chains were sequenced from one sample in a study of blood T cell repertoires in COVID-19. Measured with immunoSEQ multiplex PCR; TCRdb has only the in-frame clones, and not every one. Among about 370,000 clones, more than 80% were seen once, and the ten largest hold 3%. The source material was peripheral blood. These receptors were collected from a woman aged 25 to 39 with COVID-19, enrolled during active disease.

The chain carries TRBV21-1 and TRBJ1-2; TRBD1, the table's D call, was not compared with the DNA. TRBV21-1 has pseudogene status. The CDR3 is 16 amino acids. The chain's CDR3 is CASSSRDREVYYGYTF. DNA of the CDR3: TGTGCCAGCAGCAGTCGGGACAGGGAGGTCTACTATGGCTACACCTTC.

This sequence joins TRBV7-6 and TRBJ2-7; possibly TRBD2 for D (6 bases). V was pared by 0 bases and J by 2 bases, with 11 bases between. The germline V gene has CDR1 SGHVS and CDR2 FNYEAQ. The CDR3 runs 15 residues. The CDR3 sequence is CASSLAEGSTYEQYV. Here the CDR3 DNA reads TGTGCCAGCAGCTTAGCGGAGGGATCCACCTACGAGCAGTACGTC.